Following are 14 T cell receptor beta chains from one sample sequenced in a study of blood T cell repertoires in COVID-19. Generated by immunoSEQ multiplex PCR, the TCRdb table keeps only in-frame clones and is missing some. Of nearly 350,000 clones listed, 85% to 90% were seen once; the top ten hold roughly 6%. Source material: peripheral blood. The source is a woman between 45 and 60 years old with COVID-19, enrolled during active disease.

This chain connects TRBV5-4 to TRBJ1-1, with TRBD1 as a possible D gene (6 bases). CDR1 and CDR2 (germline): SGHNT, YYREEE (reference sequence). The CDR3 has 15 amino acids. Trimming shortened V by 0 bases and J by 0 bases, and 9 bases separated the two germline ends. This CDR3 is CASSLGQAMNTEAFF. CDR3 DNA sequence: TGTGCCAGCAGCTTGGGACAGGCCATGAACACTGAAGCTTTCTTT.

The CDR3 protein is CASSSALSGELFF. The CDR3 DNA is TGTGCCAGCAGCTCGGCCTTATCTGGAGAACTGTTTTTT. This rearrangement joins TRBV7-9 to TRBJ1-4; D unresolved. Trimming pared 4 bases from V and 12 bases from J, leaving 15 bases between. Germline V gene lookup returns CDR1 SEHNR and CDR2 FQNEAQ (reference sequence). The CDR3 sequence is 13 residues long.

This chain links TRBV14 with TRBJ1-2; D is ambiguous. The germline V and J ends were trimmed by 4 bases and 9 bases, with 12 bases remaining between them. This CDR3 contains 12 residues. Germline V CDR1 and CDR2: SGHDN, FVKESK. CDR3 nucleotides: TGTGCCAGCAGCCTTCGGACGGGGAGCTACACCTTC. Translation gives CASSLRTGSYTF.

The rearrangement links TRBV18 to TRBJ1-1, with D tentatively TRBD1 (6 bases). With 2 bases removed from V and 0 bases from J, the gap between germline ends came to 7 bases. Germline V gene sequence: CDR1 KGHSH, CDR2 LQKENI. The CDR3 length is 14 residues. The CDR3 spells CASSPRTVNTEAFF. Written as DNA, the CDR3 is TGTGCCAGCTCACCAAGGACAGTGAACACTGAAGCTTTCTTT.

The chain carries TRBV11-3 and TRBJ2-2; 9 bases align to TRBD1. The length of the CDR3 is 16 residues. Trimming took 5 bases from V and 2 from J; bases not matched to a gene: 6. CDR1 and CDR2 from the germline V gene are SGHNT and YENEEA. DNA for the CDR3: TGTGCCAGCAGCGCCAGGGGACAGGGAAACACCGGGGAGCTGTTTTTT. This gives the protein CASSARGQGNTGELFF.

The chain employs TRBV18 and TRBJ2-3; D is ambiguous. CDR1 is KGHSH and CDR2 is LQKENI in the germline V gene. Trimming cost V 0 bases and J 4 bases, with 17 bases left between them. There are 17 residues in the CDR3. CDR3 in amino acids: CASSPPLGALRADTQYF. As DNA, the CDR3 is TGTGCCAGCTCACCACCTTTAGGAGCTCTCCGCGCAGATACGCAGTATTTT.

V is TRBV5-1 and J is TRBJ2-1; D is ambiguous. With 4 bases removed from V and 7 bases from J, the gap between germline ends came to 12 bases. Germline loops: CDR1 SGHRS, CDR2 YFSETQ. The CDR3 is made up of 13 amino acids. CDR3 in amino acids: CASSAIVGNEQFF. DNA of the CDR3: TGCGCCAGCAGCGCAATAGTCGGGAATGAGCAGTTCTTC. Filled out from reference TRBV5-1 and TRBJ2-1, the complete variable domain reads KAGVTQTPRYLIKTRGQQVTLSCSPISGHRSVSWYQQTPGQGLQFLFEYFSETQRNKGNFPGRFSGRQFSNSRSEMNVSTLELGDSALYLCASSAIVGNEQFFGPGTRLTVL.

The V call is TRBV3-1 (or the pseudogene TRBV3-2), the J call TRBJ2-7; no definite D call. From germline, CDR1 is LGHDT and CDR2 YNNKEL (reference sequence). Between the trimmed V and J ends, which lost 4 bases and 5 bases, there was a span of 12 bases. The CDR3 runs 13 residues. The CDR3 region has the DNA TGTGCCAGCAGCCTAGCCAAGAGCGACGAGCAGTACTTC. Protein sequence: CASSLAKSDEQYF.

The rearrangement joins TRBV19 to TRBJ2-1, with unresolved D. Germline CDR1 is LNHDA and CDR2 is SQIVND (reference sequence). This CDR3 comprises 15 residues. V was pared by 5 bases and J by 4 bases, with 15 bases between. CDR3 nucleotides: TGTGCCAGTAGTGTCCCAAGTCCAGGTTACAATGAGCAGTTCTTC. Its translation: CASSVPSPGYNEQFF.

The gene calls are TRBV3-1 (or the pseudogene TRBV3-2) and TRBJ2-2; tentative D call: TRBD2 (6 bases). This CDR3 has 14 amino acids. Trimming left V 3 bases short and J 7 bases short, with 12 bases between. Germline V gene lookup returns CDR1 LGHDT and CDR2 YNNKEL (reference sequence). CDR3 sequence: CASSQLASGGELFF. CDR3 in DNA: TGTGCCAGCAGCCAGCTAGCGTCAGGCGGGGAGCTGTTTTTT.

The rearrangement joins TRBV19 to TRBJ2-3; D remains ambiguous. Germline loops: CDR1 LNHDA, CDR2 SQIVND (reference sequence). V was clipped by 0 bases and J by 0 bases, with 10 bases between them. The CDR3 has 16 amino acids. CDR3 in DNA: TGTGCCAGTAGTATAGAATCTCACATAAGCACAGATACGCAGTATTTT. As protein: CASSIESHISTDTQYF.

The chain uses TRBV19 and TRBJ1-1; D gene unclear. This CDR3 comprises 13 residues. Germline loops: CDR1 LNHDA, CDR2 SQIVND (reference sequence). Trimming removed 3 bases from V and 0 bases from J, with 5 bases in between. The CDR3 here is CASSIILNTEAFF. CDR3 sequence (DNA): TGTGCCAGTAGTATTATTCTGAACACTGAAGCTTTCTTT.

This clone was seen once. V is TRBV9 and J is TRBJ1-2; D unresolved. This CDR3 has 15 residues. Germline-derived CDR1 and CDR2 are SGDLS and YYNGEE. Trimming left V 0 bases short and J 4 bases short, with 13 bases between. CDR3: CASSVVTFPGYGYTF. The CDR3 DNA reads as TGTGCCAGCAGCGTAGTTACATTTCCTGGCTATGGCTACACCTTC. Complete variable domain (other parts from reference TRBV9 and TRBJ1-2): DSGVTQTPKHLITATGQRVTLRCSPRSGDLSVYWYQQSLDQGLQFLIQYYNGEERAKGNILERFSAQQFPDLHSELNLSSLELGDSALYFCASSVVTFPGYGYTFGSGTRLTVV.

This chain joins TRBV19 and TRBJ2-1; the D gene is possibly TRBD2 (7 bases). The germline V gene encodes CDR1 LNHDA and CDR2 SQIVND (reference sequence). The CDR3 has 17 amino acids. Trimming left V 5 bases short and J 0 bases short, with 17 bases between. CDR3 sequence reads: CASSSGGHKSSYNEQFF. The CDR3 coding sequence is TGTGCCAGTAGTTCGGGGGGACACAAGAGCTCCTACAATGAGCAGTTCTTC. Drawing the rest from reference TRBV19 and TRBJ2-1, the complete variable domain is DGGITQSPKYLFRKEGQNVTLSCEQNLNHDAMYWYRQDPGQGLRLIYYSQIVNDFQKGDIAEGYSVSREKKESFPLTVTSAQKNPTAFYLCASSSGGHKSSYNEQFFGPGTRLTVL.